The rows below give T cell receptor beta chains drawn from one sample of a study of OX40 agonist ivuxolimab in advanced cancers. Libraries were prepared by immunoSEQ multiplex PCR; TCRdb keeps only in-frame clonotypes and omits some of them. The profile shows tens of thousands of clones, roughly 80% of them singletons. The sample consisted of CD4+ or CD8+ T cells sorted from blood, taken in a trial of the OX40 agonist ivuxolimab. The receptors here all came from an adult with an advanced solid tumor such as melanoma, head and neck, liver or kidney cancer. Each CDR3 is given without its conserved first and last residue. The order of the fields is V gene, D gene, CDR3 protein. The D gene is left open where the match is weak.

>TRBV11-2|.
ASSFGRRNTEAF
>TRBV29-1|TRBD1
SVLTGGDYEQY
>TRBV5-4|.
ASSLVRDQQY
>TRBV4-1|TRBD2
ASSQAVLSGGSTLETQY
>TRBV5-1|TRBD2
ASSPEAGGETQY
>TRBV5-1|TRBD2
ASSLVLAGGQRTQY
>TRBV4-2|.
ASSSSQGGTGELF
>TRBV6-1|TRBD2
ASSPAGGGRYEQY
>TRBV7-2|TRBD2
ASSSYRAGGRNEQF
>TRBV18|TRBD1
ASSKEIGTGDTEAF
>TRBV5-4|.
ASSLGGGSTEAF
>TRBV29-1|.
SPVSVNTEAF
>TRBV6-6|.
ASRRGLSGDTEAF